The clone carrying this T cell receptor beta chain showed up many times. TCRdb called the RT-PCR reads again in MiXCR, with one record for every CDR3 protein. Here the sample spans about a million distinct CDR3 sequences, about a sixth being singletons. The sample is drawn from a study of patients and donors after allogeneic stem cell transplantation. V lost 3 bases and J lost 0; bases outside the gene matches: 6. CDR3 size: 17 residues. This chain joins TRBV12-3 or TRBV12-4 and TRBJ1-4; the match to TRBD1 covers 8 bases. This TCR was sampled from a human donor who was either an allogeneic HSCT recipient or a stem cell or donor lymphocyte infusion donor (not recorded which). It is not recorded whose cells these are; they may come from a transplant donor. Sequencing input: blood, either unsorted or a sorted T cell fraction (not recorded which). The CDR3 DNA reads as TGTGCCAGCAGTTTCAGGACAGGGCCTGCAACTAATGAAAAACTGTTTTTT. Translation: CASSFRTGPATNEKLFF.